What follows describes a single TCR beta chain. Its target is unknown. The data originate from a study of T cells expressing NK-cell markers. Study findings and constraints: The HCMV specificity of the expanded NKG2C+ T cell clones stayed unresolved.

UMIs accompanied the 5'RACE template switching by which TCR beta cDNA was made. No DNA is given; TCRdb re-called the 5' RACE reads and lists each CDR3 protein once. The ten most abundant clones cover under 6.5% of a sample with roughly 380,000 distinct CDR3 sequences. Sequencing was performed on blood T cells: a sorted CD56 or NKG2C T cell subset, CD4+ or CD8+ T cells, or bulk PBMC T cells (not recorded which). The TCR was taken from a man aged 18 to 69 in good health.

CDR3 protein: CASSPRPRTGNNEKLFFF. The V and J genes are TRBV5-1 and TRBJ1-4; the D gene TCRdb calls, TRBD1, cannot be checked with no DNA. Germline-derived CDR1 and CDR2 are SGHRS and YFSETQ. This CDR3 has 18 residues. The full variable domain, with the rest looked up from reference TRBV5-1 and TRBJ1-4, is KAGVTQTPRYLIKTRGQQVTLSCSPISGHRSVSWYQQTPGQGLQFLFEYFSETQRNKGNFPGRFSGRQFSNSRSEMNVSTLELGDSALYLCASSPRPRTGNNEKLFFFGSGTQLSVL.